This T cell receptor beta chain was sequenced during a study of T cell responses to AZD1222 COVID-19 vaccine. Study summary: Some second doses came at about 4 weeks and others at about 12 weeks; these were pooled. Study-level findings and limits: It should be noted that donors were predominantly white British and more often female, and clonal diversity was possibly underestimated. Two AZD1222 administrations were followed by greater Spike-specific TCR breadth and depth. None of the repertoires were sampled until the peak T cell response had passed.

As regards this clone: Its antigen is unidentified.

Measured with immunoSEQ multiplex PCR; TCRdb has only the in-frame clones, and not every one. The sample holds roughly 170,000 clones, approximately 86% seen once. Trimming pared 3 bases from V and 1 base from J, leaving 16 bases between. Germline V gene lookup returns CDR1 ENHRY and CDR2 SYGVKD. This CDR3 is 17 amino acids long. V and J are TRBV10-3 and TRBJ1-3; D is unclear. Here the sequenced sample was peripheral blood, taken on day 0 of AZD1222 vaccination. This TCR came from an adult in good health. Here the CDR3 DNA reads TGTGCCATCAGTGACCTCGGAGTCCGCCAGTCTGGAAACACCATATATTTT. It is translated as CAISDLGVRQSGNTIYF.